A selection of T cell receptor beta chains follows, all from one sample in a study of blood T cell repertoires in COVID-19. Generated by immunoSEQ multiplex PCR, the TCRdb table keeps only in-frame clones and is missing some. The sample has about 210,000 clones, approximately 81% seen once. Sequencing was done on a sample of PBMCs or T cells enriched from blood (not recorded which). These receptors were taken from a woman aged 45 to 65 with acute COVID-19. Both conserved end residues are part of each CDR3. D genes are given only for firm matches. Clone size is stated in some rows and not others, as once, few, many or a class when expanded.

clone_size j_call v_call d_call cdr3_aa cdr3_nt
. TRBJ2-1 TRBV2 TRBD1 CASSQDRVYEQFF TGTGCCAGCAGTCAGGACAGGGTCTATGAGCAGTTCTTC
. TRBJ2-7 TRBV14 TRBD1 CASSRDSIYEQYF TGTGCCAGCAGCCGGGACAGTATCTACGAGCAGTACTTC
. TRBJ2-7 TRBV5-1 . CASSWAEGSYEQYF TGCGCCAGCAGCTGGGCCGAAGGCTCCTACGAGCAGTACTTC
. TRBJ1-2 TRBV7-8 . CASSLASGQSYGYTF TGTGCCAGCAGCTTAGCCAGCGGACAGAGTTATGGCTACACCTTC
once TRBJ2-3 TRBV3-1/TRBV3-2 TRBD2 CASSQETLSGGASDTQYF TGTGCCAGCAGCCAAGAAACTCTTAGCGGGGGGGCCTCAGATACGCAGTATTTT
few TRBJ1-1 TRBV7-2 . CASSLAGTTEAFF TGTGCCAGCAGCCTGGCGGGGACGACTGAAGCTTTCTTT
. TRBJ2-5 TRBV5-1 TRBD2 CASSLGGLVQETQYF TGCGCCAGCAGCTTGGGTGGACTAGTACAAGAGACCCAGTACTTC
. TRBJ1-5 TRBV19 TRBD1 CASSALMGQPNQPQHF TGTGCCAGTAGTGCACTCATGGGACAGCCCAATCAGCCCCAGCATTTT
once TRBJ2-7 TRBV7-2 . CASSFSAGAYEQYF TGTGCCAGCAGCTTTTCGGCAGGGGCCTACGAGCAGTACTTC
. TRBJ1-1 TRBV10-3 . CAISDRAGLILNTEAFF TGTGCCATCAGTGATCGAGCAGGGTTAATTTTGAACACTGAAGCTTTCTTT
. TRBJ2-7 TRBV18 . CASSPLTVYEQYF TGTGCCAGCTCACCCCTTACAGTTTACGAGCAGTACTTC
few TRBJ2-1 TRBV2 . CASTTPRTSYNEQFF TGTGCCAGCACCACCCCCAGGACTTCTTACAATGAGCAGTTCTTC
. TRBJ2-3 TRBV19 TRBD2 CASSGLAGGEDTQYF TGTGCCAGTAGTGGACTAGCGGGAGGGGAAGATACGCAGTATTTT
few TRBJ1-2 TRBV14 . CASSQGLRGGYTF TGTGCCAGCAGCCAAGGACTCCGGGGGGGCTACACCTTC
. TRBJ1-3 TRBV6-6 . CASSSVFGGNTIYF TGTGCCAGCAGTTCAGTATTTGGGGGGAACACCATATATTTT
. TRBJ1-5 TRBV6-1 . CASSEIRGSNQPQHF TGTGCCAGCAGTGAAATCCGGGGTAGCAATCAGCCCCAGCATTTT
. TRBJ2-7 TRBV3-1/TRBV3-2 TRBD1 CASSSGQGYEQYF TGTGCCAGCAGCTCGGGACAGGGCTACGAGCAGTACTTC
. TRBJ2-2 TRBV6-5 TRBD2 CASRRDYASGELFF TGTGCCAGCAGGCGGGACTACGCATCCGGGGAGCTGTTTTTT
. TRBJ2-1 TRBV7-2 . CASSLVGEQFF TGTGCCAGCAGCTTAGTCGGTGAGCAGTTCTTC
. TRBJ1-4 TRBV11-2 . CASSLDRAEKLFF TGTGCCAGCAGCTTAGACAGGGCTGAAAAACTGTTTTTT
. TRBJ1-1 TRBV6-4 . CASRNTGRANTEAFF TGTGCCAGCAGAAACACAGGGAGGGCGAACACTGAAGCTTTCTTT
once TRBJ2-7 TRBV7-9 . CASSPQFYEQYF TGTGCCAGCAGCCCGCAGTTCTACGAGCAGTACTTC
once TRBJ2-1 TRBV28 . CASLSGLVYEQFF TGTGCCAGCCTGTCCGGACTCGTGTATGAGCAGTTCTTC